The sequence of this T cell receptor beta chain was determined in a study of shared clonotypes between healthy human individuals. Study-wide context: Per donor, CD8 memory used one plate, CD8 naive used two, CD4 memory used three and CD4 naive used three.

Terminally differentiated effector memory CD45RA+ cells were excluded from the naive CD8 cells, which were CD45RO-negative and positively selected for CCR7. Findings of the study overall: Memory subsets generally showed smaller estimated richness than naive subsets did. Blood alone was sampled, and tissue repertoires likely differ.

A remark on this clone: Its antigen is not identified.

Only in-frame clones appear in the TCRdb table, and some are missing; sequencing was by immunoSEQ multiplex PCR. The table has roughly 2 million clones, about 95% seen once; the top ten hold about 1.1%. V trimming: 4 bases; J trimming: 8 bases; junction bases outside the gene matches: 16. CDR1 and CDR2 (germline): SGDLS, YYNGEE. The CDR3 extends over 17 amino acids. The rearrangement uses TRBV9 and TRBJ2-1, with 9 bases that match TRBD2. The specimen was naive CD8+ T cells sorted from blood. This sequence was found in a man aged 18 to 29 in good health. Here the CDR3 reads CASSPEGAGTSWDEQFF. The CDR3 nucleotides are TGTGCCAGCAGCCCCGAGGGAGCGGGGACTAGCTGGGATGAGCAGTTCTTC.